This TCR beta chain was sequenced during a study of cytomegalovirus exposure and HLA in healthy donors. Overall study: The Caucasian-associated ancestry cluster contained around four fifths of the roughly 390 genotyped donors.

CDR1 SGHAT and CDR2 FQNNGV come from the germline V gene. Between the trimmed V and J ends, which lost 2 bases and 5 bases, there was a span of 10 bases. The CDR3 contains 15 residues. Primers included in the PCR were 60 Vbeta and 13 Jbeta primers. TCRdb's copy holds only in-frame clones and misses some; the assay was immunoSEQ multiplex PCR. This table has around 250,000 clones, about 90% appearing once. The rearrangement uses TRBV11-2 and TRBJ1-6; D is ambiguous. This sequence was found in a girl aged 2 to 10 in good health and CMV-seronegative. Material for sequencing was PBMCs. The CDR3 sequence is CASSLFQRHNSPLHF. The DNA for the CDR3 is TGTGCCAGCAGCTTATTTCAGCGACATAATTCACCCCTCCACTTT.